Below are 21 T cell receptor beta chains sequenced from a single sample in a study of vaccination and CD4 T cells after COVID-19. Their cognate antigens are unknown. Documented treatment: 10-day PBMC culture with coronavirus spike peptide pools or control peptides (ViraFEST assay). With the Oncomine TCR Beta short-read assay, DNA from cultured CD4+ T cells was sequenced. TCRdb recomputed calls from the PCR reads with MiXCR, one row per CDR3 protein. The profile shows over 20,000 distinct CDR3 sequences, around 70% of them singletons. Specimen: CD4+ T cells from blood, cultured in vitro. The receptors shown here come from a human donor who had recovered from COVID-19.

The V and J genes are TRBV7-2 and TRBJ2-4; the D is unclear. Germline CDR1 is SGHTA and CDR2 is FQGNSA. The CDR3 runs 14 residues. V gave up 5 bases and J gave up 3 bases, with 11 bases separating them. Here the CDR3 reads CASSPLLDKNIQYF. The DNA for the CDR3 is TGTGCCAGCAGCCCCCTTCTAGACAAAAACATTCAGTACTTC.

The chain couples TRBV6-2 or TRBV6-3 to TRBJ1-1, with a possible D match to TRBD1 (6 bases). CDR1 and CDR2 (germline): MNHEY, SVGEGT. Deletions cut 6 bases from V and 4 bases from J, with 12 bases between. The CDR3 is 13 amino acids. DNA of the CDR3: TGTGCCAGCAGGAGTAGGGGGGGCACTGAAGCTTTCTTT. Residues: CASRSRGGTEAFF.

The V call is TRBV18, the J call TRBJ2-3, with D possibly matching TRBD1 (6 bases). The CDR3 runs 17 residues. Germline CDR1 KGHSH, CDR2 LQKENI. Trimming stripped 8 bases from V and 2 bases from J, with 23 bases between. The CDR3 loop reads CASGQTYGTGLTDTQYF. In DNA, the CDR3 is TGTGCCAGCGGACAGACTTACGGGACGGGCCTCACAGATACGCAGTATTTT.

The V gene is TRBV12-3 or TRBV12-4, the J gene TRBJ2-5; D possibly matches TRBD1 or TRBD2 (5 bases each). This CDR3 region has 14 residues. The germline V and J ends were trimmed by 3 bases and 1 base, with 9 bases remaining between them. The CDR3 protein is CASSFRGGQETQYF. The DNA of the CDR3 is TGTGCCAGCAGTTTTCGGGGCGGCCAAGAGACCCAGTACTTC.

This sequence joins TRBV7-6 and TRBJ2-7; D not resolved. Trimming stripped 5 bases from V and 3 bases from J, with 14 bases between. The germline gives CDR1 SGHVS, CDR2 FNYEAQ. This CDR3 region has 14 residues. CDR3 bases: TGTGCCAGCAGCCCCGCCGTCGTTAACTACGAGCAGTACTTC. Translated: CASSPAVVNYEQYF.

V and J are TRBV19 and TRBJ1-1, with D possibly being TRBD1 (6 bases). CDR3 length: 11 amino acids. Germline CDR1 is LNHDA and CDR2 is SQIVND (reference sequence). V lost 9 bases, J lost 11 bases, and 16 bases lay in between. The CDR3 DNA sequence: TGTGCCAGCCTCGACGGGACACGGGCTTTCTTT. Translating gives CASLDGTRAFF.

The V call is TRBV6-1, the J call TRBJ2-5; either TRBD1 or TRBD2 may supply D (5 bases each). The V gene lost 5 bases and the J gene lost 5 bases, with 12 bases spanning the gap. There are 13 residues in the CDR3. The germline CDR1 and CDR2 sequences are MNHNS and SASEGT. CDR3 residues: CASSQNWGETQYF. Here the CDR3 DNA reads TGTGCCAGCAGTCAAAATTGGGGGGAGACCCAGTACTTC.

The DNA of the CDR3 is TGCAGTGCTAGGGTTAACACTGAAGCTTTCTTT. The encoded protein is CSARVNTEAFF. V gene TRBV20-1 combines with J gene TRBJ1-1; D is unclear. The V end lost 3 bases, the J end lost 2 bases, and 4 bases lay between the germline ends. Germline CDR1 and CDR2: DFQATT and SNEGSKA (reference sequence). The CDR3 runs 11 residues.

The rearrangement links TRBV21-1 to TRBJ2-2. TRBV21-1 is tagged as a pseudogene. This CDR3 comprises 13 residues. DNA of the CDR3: TGTGCCAGCAGCAAGGCGGACCTCGGGGAGCTGTTTTTT. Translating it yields CASSKADLGELFF.

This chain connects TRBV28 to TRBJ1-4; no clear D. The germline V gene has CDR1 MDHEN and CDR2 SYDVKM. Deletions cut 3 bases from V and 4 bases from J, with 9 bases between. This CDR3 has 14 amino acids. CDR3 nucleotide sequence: TGTGCCAGCAGTTTTGGGCTTAGTAATGAAAAACTGTTTTTT. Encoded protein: CASSFGLSNEKLFF.

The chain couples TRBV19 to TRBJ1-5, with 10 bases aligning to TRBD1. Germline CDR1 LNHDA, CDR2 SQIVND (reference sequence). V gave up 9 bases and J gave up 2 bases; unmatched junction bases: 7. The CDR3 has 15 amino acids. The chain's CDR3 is CASRQGANGNQPQHF. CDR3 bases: TGTGCCAGCCGACAGGGGGCGAACGGCAATCAGCCCCAGCATTTT.

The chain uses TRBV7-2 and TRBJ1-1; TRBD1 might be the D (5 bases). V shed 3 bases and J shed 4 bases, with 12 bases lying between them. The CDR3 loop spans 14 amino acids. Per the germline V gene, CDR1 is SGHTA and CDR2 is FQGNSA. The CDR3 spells CASSFGRRGTEAFF. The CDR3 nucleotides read TGTGCCAGCAGCTTCGGTCGAAGGGGCACTGAAGCTTTCTTT.

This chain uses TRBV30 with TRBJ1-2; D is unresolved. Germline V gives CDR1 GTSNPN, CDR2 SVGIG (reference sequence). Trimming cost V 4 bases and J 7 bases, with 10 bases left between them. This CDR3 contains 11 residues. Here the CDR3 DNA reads TGTGCCTGGAAAGCAATCTCTGGCTACACCTTC. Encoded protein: CAWKAISGYTF.

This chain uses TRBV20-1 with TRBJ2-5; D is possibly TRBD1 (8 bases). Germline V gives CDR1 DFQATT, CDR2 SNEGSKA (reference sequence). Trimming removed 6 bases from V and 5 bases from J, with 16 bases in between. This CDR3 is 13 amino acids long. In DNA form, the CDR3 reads TGCAGTGCAACAGGGGGGGTAGGGGAGACCCAGTACTTC. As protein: CSATGGVGETQYF.

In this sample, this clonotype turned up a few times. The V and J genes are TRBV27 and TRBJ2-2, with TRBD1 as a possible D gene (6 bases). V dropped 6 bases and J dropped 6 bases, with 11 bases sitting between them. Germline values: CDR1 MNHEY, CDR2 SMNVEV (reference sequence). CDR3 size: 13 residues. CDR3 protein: CASRKQGPGELFF. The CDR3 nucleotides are TGTGCCAGCAGGAAACAGGGCCCCGGGGAGCTGTTTTTT.

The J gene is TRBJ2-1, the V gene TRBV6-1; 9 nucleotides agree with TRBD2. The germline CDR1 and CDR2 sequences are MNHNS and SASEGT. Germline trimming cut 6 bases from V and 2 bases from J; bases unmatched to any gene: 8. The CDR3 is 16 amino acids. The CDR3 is CASRLKAGGTYNEQFF. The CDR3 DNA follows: TGTGCCAGCAGATTGAAAGCGGGAGGTACCTACAATGAGCAGTTCTTC.

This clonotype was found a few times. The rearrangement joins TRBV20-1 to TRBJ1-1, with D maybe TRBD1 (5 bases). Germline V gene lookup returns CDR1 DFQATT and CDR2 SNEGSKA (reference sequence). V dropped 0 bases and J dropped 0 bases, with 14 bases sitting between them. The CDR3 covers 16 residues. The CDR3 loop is CSARDGGGTMNTEAFF. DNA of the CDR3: TGCAGTGCTAGAGATGGGGGAGGGACCATGAACACTGAAGCTTTCTTT.

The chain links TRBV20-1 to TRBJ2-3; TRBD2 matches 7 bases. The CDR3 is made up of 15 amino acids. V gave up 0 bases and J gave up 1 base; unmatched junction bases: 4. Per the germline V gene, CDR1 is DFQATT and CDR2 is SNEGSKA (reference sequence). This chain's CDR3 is CSARDPLAGTDTQYF. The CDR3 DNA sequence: TGCAGTGCTAGAGATCCCCTAGCGGGCACAGATACGCAGTATTTT.

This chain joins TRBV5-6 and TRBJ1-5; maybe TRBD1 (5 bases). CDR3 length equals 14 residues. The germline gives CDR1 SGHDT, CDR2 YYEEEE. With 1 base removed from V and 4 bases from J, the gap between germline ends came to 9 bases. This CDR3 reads CASSLRQKNQPQHF. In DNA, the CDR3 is TGTGCCAGCAGCTTGCGACAGAAGAATCAGCCCCAGCATTTT.

The CDR3 loop is CSAHTGGKTYEQYF. In nucleotides, the CDR3 is TGCAGTGCTCATACGGGGGGAAAAACCTACGAGCAGTACTTC. The chain joins TRBV20-1 to TRBJ2-7; 7 nucleotides agree with TRBD2. V shed 5 bases, J shed 2 bases, and the junction held 9 bases outside the gene matches. Per the germline V gene, CDR1 is DFQATT and CDR2 is SNEGSKA (reference sequence). The CDR3 spans 14 residues.

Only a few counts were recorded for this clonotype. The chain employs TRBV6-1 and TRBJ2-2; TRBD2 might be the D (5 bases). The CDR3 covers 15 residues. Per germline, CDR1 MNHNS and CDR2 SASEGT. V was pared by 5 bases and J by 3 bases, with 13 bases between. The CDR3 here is CASSTPGVYTGELFF. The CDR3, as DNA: TGTGCCAGCAGTACCCCCGGGGTGTACACCGGGGAGCTGTTTTTT.